This T cell receptor beta chain was identified in a study of cytomegalovirus exposure and HLA in healthy donors. The wider study: A subsequent analysis stated that the approximately 110 validation repertoires were run on the same platform as the approximately 610 first-cohort repertoires.

Repertoires were generated with immunoSEQ multiplex PCR, while TCRdb's copy carries only in-frame clones and drops some. There are 130,000 to 150,000 clones in the sample; around 90% occur only once, and 4.5% to 5.5% lies in the top ten. Sequenced sample: PBMCs. The sequence was collected from a man aged 18 to 30 in good health and CMV-seropositive.

CDR3 coding DNA: TGCAGCGTTGGAATACCAGCTAACTATGGCTACACCTTC. It is translated as CSVGIPANYGYTF. The V and J genes are TRBV29-1 and TRBJ1-2; D is unresolved. Between the trimmed V and J ends, which lost 4 bases and 0 bases, there was a span of 9 bases. Germline V gene sequence: CDR1 SQVTM, CDR2 ANQGSEA. CDR3 length equals 13 residues.